This TCR beta chain appears in the sequencing data of a study of OX40 agonist ivuxolimab in advanced cancers. Turning to the study itself: The mean age was roughly 60 years, ranging from about 23 to 79, with approximately 83% of participants male.

There are 14 residues in the CDR3. Germline V gene sequence: CDR1 ENHRY, CDR2 SYGVKD. V was pared by 7 bases and J by 4 bases, with 3 bases of the junction left unmatched. Sequencing used immunoSEQ multiplex PCR; TCRdb keeps in-frame clones, though not all of them. The sample comprises roughly 60,000 clones, more than 85% of which are singletons, and about 0.44% rests with the top ten. The source of this sequence is an adult with an advanced solid tumor such as melanoma, head and neck, liver or kidney cancer. The chain recombines TRBV10-3 with TRBJ2-7; 14 nucleotides line up with TRBD2. The specimen comprised CD4+ or CD8+ T cells sorted from blood, sampled in a trial of the OX40 agonist ivuxolimab. The DNA for the CDR3 is TGTGCCATCACTGGGACTAGCGGGAGTTACGAGCAGTACTTC. The encoded protein is CAITGTSGSYEQYF.